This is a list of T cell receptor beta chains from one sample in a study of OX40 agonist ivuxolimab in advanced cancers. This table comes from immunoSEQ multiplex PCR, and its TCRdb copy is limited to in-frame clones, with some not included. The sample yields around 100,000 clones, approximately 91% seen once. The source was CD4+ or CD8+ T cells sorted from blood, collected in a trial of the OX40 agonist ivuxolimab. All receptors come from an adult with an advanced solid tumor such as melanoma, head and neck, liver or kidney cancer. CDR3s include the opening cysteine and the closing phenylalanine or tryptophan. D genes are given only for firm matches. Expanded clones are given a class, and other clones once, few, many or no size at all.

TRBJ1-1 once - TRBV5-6 CASSLYGYTEAFF TGTGCCAGCAGCTTGTATGGCTACACTGAAGCTTTCTTT
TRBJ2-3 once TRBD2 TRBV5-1 CASSPSTSGDTDTQYF TGCGCCAGCAGCCCGTCGACTAGCGGGGACACAGATACGCAGTATTTT
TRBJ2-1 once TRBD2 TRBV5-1 CASSWGTSPNEQFF TGCGCCAGCAGCTGGGGGACTAGCCCCAATGAGCAGTTCTTC
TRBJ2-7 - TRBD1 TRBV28 CASSPLGTGYYEQYF TGTGCCAGCAGTCCTCTTGGGACAGGGTATTACGAGCAGTACTTC
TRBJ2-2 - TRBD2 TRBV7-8 CASSKEGRLAGGSGTGELFF TGTGCCAGCAGCAAAGAGGGTCGGCTAGCGGGAGGGTCGGGAACCGGGGAGCTGTTTTTT
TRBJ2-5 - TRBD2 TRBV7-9 CASSPGGAETQYF TGTGCCAGCAGTCCCGGGGGGGCTGAGACCCAGTACTTC
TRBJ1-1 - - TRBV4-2 CASSQGVRVEAFF TGTGCCAGCAGCCAAGGGGTTCGGGTTGAAGCTTTCTTT
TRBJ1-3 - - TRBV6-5 CASSPGLSGNTIYF TGTGCCAGCAGTCCAGGGTTATCTGGAAACACCATATATTTT
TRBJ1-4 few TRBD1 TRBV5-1 CASSLTGTGTNEKLFF TGCGCCAGCAGCTTGACCGGGACAGGCACTAATGAAAAACTGTTTTTT
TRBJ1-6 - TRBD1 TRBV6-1 CASSEAGGTGVGSPLHF TGTGCCAGCAGTGAAGCGGGGGGGACAGGGGTTGGATCACCCCTCCACTTT
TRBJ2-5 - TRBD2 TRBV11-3 CASSFGVGGRSQETQYF TGTGCCAGCAGCTTCGGGGTAGGCGGGAGGAGCCAAGAGACCCAGTACTTC
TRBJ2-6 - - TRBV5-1 CASGGSGANVLTF TGCGCCAGCGGAGGATCTGGGGCCAACGTCCTGACTTTC
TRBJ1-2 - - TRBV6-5 CASREWGDNYGYTF TGTGCCAGCAGGGAGTGGGGCGATAACTATGGCTACACCTTC
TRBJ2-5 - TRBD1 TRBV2 CASSESRTGWETQYF TGTGCCAGCAGTGAAAGTAGGACAGGGTGGGAGACCCAGTACTTC
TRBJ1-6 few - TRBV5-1 CASSLASTDGSPLHF TGCGCCAGCAGCTTGGCCTCGACCGACGGGTCACCCCTCCACTTT
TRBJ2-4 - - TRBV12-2 CASRLDRQFLLNIQYF TGTGCAAGTCGCTTGGATAGACAGTTTCTCTTAAACATTCAGTACTTC
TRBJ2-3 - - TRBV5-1 CASSLARSGSTDTQYF TGCGCCAGCAGCTTGGCCAGGAGCGGTAGCACAGATACGCAGTATTTT
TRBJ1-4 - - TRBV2 CASTPPLATNEKLFF TGTGCCAGCACCCCCCCCCTTGCAACTAATGAAAAACTGTTTTTT
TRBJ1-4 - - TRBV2 CASSVNGLRDEKLFF TGTGCCAGCAGTGTTAATGGGCTCAGGGATGAAAAACTGTTTTTT
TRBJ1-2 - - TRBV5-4 CASRPSRVGYGYTF TGTGCCAGCAGACCCAGCAGGGTGGGCTATGGCTACACCTTC
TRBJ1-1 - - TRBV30 CAWNLHGGRTEAFF TGTGCCTGGAACCTCCATGGAGGGAGGACTGAAGCTTTCTTT
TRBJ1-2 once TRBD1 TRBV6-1 CASQTGTGYTF TGTGCCAGCCAGACAGGGACTGGCTACACCTTC
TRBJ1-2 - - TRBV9 CASSVAGGESGYTF TGTGCCAGCAGCGTAGCCGGGGGGGAGAGTGGCTACACCTTC
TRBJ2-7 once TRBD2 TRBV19 CASSIGTSGSYEQYF TGTGCCAGTAGTATAGGGACTAGCGGGAGTTACGAGCAGTACTTC
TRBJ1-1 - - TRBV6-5 CASIELNTEAFF TGTGCCAGCATTGAGCTGAACACTGAAGCTTTCTTT
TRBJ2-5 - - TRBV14 CASSHPTGGAILNQETQYF TGTGCCAGCAGCCACCCTACCGGTGGGGCGATATTGAACCAAGAGACCCAGTACTTC
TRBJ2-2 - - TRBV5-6 CASSLGRNTGELFF TGTGCCAGCAGCTTGGGCCGAAACACCGGGGAGCTGTTTTTT
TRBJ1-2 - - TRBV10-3 CAISPAPGNYGYTF TGTGCCATCAGCCCGGCTCCGGGTAACTATGGCTACACCTTC
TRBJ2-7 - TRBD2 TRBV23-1 CASRWERGQYF TGCGCCAGCAGGTGGGAGCGGGGGCAGTACTTC
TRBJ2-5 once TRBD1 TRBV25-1 CASGGTGPRETQYF TGTGCCAGCGGCGGGACAGGTCCAAGAGAGACCCAGTACTTC
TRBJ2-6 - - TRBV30 CAWESRGPGANVLTF TGTGCCTGGGAATCGAGGGGCCCTGGGGCCAACGTCCTGACTTTC
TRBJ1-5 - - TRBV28 CASSSGEPRRPQHF TGTGCCAGCAGCTCCGGTGAGCCTAGGAGGCCCCAGCATTTT
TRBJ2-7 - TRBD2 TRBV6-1 CASSGGGDFHEQYF TGTGCCAGCAGTGGGGGAGGGGATTTCCACGAGCAGTACTTC
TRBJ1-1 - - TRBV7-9 CASSLARGSGWDTEAFF TGTGCCAGCAGCTTAGCGCGCGGATCAGGATGGGACACTGAAGCTTTCTTT
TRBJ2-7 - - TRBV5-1 CASSLAQGSEQYF TGCGCCAGCAGCTTGGCTCAGGGGAGCGAGCAGTACTTC
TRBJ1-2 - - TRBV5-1 CASSLASALDGYTF TGCGCCAGCAGCTTGGCGTCTGCTCTGGACGGCTACACCTTC
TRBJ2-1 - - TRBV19 CASSMGPHSGEQFF TGTGCCAGTAGTATGGGGCCCCACTCGGGTGAGCAGTTCTTC
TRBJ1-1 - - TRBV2 CASSEYGLLNTEAFF TGTGCCAGCAGTGAATATGGTCTTTTGAACACTGAAGCTTTCTTT
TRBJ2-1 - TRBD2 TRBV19 CASKAASPGLAGVRAYNEQFF TGTGCCAGTAAGGCGGCATCCCCGGGACTAGCGGGAGTTCGGGCCTACAATGAGCAGTTCTTC
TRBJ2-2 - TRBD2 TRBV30 CAWRGGGLAGELFF TGTGCCTGGAGGGGGGGAGGGTTGGCCGGGGAGCTGTTTTTT
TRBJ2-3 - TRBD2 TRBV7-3 CASSAGEGITSTDTQYF TGTGCCAGCAGCGCGGGAGAGGGGATAACTAGCACAGATACGCAGTATTTT
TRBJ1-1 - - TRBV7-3 CASSLSGMNTEAFF TGTGCCAGCAGCTTATCAGGGATGAACACTGAAGCTTTCTTT
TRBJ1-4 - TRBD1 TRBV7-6 CASSLMASGQGNEKLFF TGTGCCAGCAGCCTAATGGCATCGGGACAGGGGAATGAAAAACTGTTTTTT